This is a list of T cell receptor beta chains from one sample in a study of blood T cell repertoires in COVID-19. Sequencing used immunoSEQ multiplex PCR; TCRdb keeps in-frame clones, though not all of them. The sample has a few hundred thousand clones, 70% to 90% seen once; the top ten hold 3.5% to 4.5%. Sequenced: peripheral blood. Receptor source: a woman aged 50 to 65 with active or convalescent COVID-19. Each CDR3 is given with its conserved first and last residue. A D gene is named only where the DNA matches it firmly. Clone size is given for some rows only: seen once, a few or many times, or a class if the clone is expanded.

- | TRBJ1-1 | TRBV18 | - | CASSPESDTEAFF | TGTGCCAGCTCACCTGAGAGCGACACTGAAGCTTTCTTT
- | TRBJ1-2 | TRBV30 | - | CAWSATAYGYTF | TGTGCCTGGAGTGCGACAGCCTATGGCTACACCTTC
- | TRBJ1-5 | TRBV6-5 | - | CASSDGGLGNQPQHF | TGTGCCAGCAGCGACGGGGGGCTAGGCAATCAGCCCCAGCATTTT
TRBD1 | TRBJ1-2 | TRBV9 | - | CASSGQGNYGYTF | TGTGCCAGCAGCGGACAGGGGAACTATGGCTACACCTTC
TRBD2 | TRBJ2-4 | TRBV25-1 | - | CASKGGSTKNIQYF | TGTGCCAGCAAGGGCGGGAGCACCAAAAACATTCAGTACTTC
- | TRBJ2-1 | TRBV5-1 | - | CASSLGALNEQFF | TGCGCCAGCAGCTTGGGAGCACTAAATGAGCAGTTCTTC
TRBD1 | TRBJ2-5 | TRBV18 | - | CASSPTGSRSSETQYF | TGTGCCAGCTCACCGACAGGGTCCAGGTCGTCGGAGACCCAGTACTTC
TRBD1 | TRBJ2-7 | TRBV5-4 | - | CASSPGQGTSYEQYF | TGTGCCAGCAGTCCTGGACAGGGCACCTCCTACGAGCAGTACTTC
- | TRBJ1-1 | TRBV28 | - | CASTPGGVVYTEAFF | TGTGCCAGCACCCCGGGGGGGGTAGTGTACACTGAAGCTTTCTTT
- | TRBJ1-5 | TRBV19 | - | CASSIGDGVHQPQHF | TGTGCCAGTAGTATCGGGGATGGGGTCCATCAGCCCCAGCATTTT
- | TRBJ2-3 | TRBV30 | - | CAWRIAAYTDTQYF | TGTGCCTGGAGGATAGCGGCGTACACAGATACGCAGTATTTT
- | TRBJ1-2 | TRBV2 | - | CASSPTVKGGYTF | TGTGCCAGCAGTCCGACAGTGAAAGGTGGCTACACCTTC
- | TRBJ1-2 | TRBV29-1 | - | CSASSGGYTF | TGCAGCGCATCCTCGGGTGGCTACACCTTC
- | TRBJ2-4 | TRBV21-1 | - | CASIPRGKDKNIQYF | TGTGCCAGCATCCCCCGGGGAAAGGACAAAAACATTCAGTACTTC
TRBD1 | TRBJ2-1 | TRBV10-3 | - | CAISDPGQGGYNEQFF | TGTGCCATCAGTGATCCGGGACAGGGGGGGTACAATGAGCAGTTCTTC
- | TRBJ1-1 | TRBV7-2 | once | CASSWAGVNTEAFF | TGTGCCAGCAGCTGGGCGGGGGTGAACACTGAAGCTTTCTTT
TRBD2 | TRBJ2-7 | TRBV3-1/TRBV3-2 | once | CASSRLAGTYEQYF | TGTGCCAGCAGCCGGCTAGCGGGGACATACGAGCAGTACTTC
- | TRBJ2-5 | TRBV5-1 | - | CASRSITGGRGTQYF | TGCGCCAGCAGAAGTATCACGGGGGGCCGAGGGACCCAGTACTTC
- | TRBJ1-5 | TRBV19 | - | CASSIRGGPQHF | TGTGCCAGTAGTATCCGAGGGGGGCCCCAGCATTTT
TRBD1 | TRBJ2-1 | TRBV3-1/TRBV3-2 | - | CASSPGQGQYNEQFF | TGTGCCAGCAGCCCGGGACAGGGGCAATACAATGAGCAGTTCTTC
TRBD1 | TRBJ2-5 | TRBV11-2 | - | CASSFWTGVEETQYF | TGTGCCAGCAGCTTTTGGACAGGGGTTGAGGAGACCCAGTACTTC
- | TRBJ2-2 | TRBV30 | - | CAWSSGNTGELFF | TGTGCCTGGAGTAGCGGGAACACCGGGGAGCTGTTTTTT
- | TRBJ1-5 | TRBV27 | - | CASSYRGSNQPQHF | TGTGCCAGCAGTTATCGGGGTAGCAATCAGCCCCAGCATTTT
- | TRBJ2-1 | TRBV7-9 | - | CASSLALRTRYNEQFF | TGTGCCAGCAGCTTAGCTCTTCGTACTAGGTACAATGAGCAGTTCTTC
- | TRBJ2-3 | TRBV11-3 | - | CASSSQWSTDTQYF | TGTGCCAGCAGCTCACAGTGGAGCACAGATACGCAGTATTTT
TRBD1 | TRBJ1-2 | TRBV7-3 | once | CASSFDPRGHGYTF | TGTGCCAGCAGCTTTGATCCCAGGGGGCATGGCTACACCTTC
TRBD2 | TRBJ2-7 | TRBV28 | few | CASRPAGLAGVISEQYF | TGTGCCAGCAGACCCGCTGGGCTAGCGGGAGTTATTAGCGAGCAGTACTTC
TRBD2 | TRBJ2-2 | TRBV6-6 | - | CASSPGLAGSTGELFF | TGTGCCAGCAGTCCCGGACTAGCGGGGAGCACCGGGGAGCTGTTTTTT
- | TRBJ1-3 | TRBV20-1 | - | CSASLYSGNTIYF | TGCAGTGCTAGTCTATACTCTGGAAACACCATATATTTT
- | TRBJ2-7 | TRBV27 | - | CASRKGRVGTYEQYF | TGTGCCAGCAGAAAAGGGCGGGTCGGTACCTACGAGCAGTACTTC
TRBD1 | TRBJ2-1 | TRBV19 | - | CASSPGDRGRNEQFF | TGTGCCAGTAGTCCCGGGGACAGGGGGCGGAATGAGCAGTTCTTC
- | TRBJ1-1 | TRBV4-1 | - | CASSQSIQGTEAFF | TGCGCCAGCAGCCAATCTATACAGGGCACTGAAGCTTTCTTT
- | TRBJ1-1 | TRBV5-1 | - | CASSLGTLNTEAFF | TGCGCCAGCAGCTTGGGGACTTTGAACACTGAAGCTTTCTTT
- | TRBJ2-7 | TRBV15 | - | CATSREGFRDGGVYEQYF | TGTGCCACCAGCAGAGAGGGTTTCCGGGACGGAGGGGTCTACGAGCAGTACTTC
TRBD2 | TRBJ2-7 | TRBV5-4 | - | CASSLMGLDYEQYF | TGTGCCAGCAGCTTGATGGGACTAGACTACGAGCAGTACTTC
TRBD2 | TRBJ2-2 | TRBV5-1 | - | CASSLVGRANTGELFF | TGCGCCAGCAGCTTGGTTGGGAGGGCCAACACCGGGGAGCTGTTTTTT